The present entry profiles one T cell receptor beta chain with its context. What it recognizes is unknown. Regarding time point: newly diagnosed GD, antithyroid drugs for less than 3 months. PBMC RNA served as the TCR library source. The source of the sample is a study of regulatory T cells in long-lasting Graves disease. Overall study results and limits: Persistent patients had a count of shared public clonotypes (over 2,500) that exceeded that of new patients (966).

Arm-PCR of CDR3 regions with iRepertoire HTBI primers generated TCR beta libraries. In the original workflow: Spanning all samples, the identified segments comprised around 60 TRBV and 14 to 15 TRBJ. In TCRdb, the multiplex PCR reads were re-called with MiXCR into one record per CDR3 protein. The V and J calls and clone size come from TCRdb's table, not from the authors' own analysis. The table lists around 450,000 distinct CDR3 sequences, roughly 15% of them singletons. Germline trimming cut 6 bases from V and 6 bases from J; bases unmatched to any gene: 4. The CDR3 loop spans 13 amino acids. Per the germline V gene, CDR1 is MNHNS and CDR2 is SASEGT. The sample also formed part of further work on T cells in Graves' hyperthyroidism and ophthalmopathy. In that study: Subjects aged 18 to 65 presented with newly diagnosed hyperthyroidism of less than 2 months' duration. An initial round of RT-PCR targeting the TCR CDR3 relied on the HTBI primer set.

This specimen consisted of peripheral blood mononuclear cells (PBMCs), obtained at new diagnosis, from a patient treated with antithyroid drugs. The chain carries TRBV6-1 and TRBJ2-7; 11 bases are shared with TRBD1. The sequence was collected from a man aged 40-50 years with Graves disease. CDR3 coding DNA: TGTGCCAGCAGCAAAGGGACAGGGGGCGAGCAGTACTTC. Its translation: CASSKGTGGEQYF.